Presented here are 9 T cell receptor beta chains from one specimen sequenced in a study of blood T cell repertoires in COVID-19. Data came from immunoSEQ multiplex PCR; TCRdb stores just in-frame clones and leaves some out. The sample lists fewer than 100,000 clones, around 87% occurring once. The sequenced sample was peripheral blood. Every receptor here comes from a human donor with acute or convalescent COVID-19. The donor label of this sample is uncertain.

The chain employs TRBV9 and TRBJ2-5; D gene uncertain. The germline V gene has CDR1 SGDLS and CDR2 YYNGEE. Between the trimmed V and J ends, which lost 0 bases and 4 bases, there was a span of 16 bases. The CDR3 totals 16 residues. The CDR3, as DNA: TGTGCCAGCAGCGTAGACCCGCTGGAGCCTGCAGAGACCCAGTACTTC. Translated: CASSVDPLEPAETQYF. Combining the CDR3 with reference TRBV9 and TRBJ2-5 gives the whole variable domain DSGVTQTPKHLITATGQRVTLRCSPRSGDLSVYWYQQSLDQGLQFLIQYYNGEERAKGNILERFSAQQFPDLHSELNLSSLELGDSALYFCASSVDPLEPAETQYFGPGTRLLVL.

The chain links TRBV5-1 to TRBJ1-4, with 7 positions matching TRBD1. The CDR3 runs 14 residues. Germline V gene sequence: CDR1 SGHRS, CDR2 YFSETQ. Unmatched junction bases numbered 3, after V lost 0 bases and J lost 7 bases. The CDR3 DNA sequence: TGCGCCAGCAGCTTGGGACAGGGAATTGAAAAACTGTTTTTT. Translating it yields CASSLGQGIEKLFF.

J is TRBJ1-6 and V is TRBV27, with no clear D. Germline V lookup: CDR1 MNHEY, CDR2 SMNVEV (reference sequence). V shed 5 bases and J shed 3 bases, with 11 bases lying between them. CDR3 size: 15 residues. In DNA form, the CDR3 reads TGTGCCAGCAGTAACGGGGATCGCTATAATTCACCCCTCCACTTT. Translation gives CASSNGDRYNSPLHF.

CDR3 DNA sequence: TGTGCCAGCAGTCAAAACAGGGAGTTCCGGACTGAAGCTTTCTTT. It translates to CASSQNREFRTEAFF. V usage is TRBV27 and J usage is TRBJ1-1, with D maybe TRBD1 (6 bases). CDR1 is MNHEY and CDR2 is SMNVEV in the germline V gene (reference sequence). V was cut by 5 bases and J by 5 bases, with 18 bases left in between. The CDR3 length is 15 residues.

The chain employs TRBV6-2 or TRBV6-3 and TRBJ2-5, with 10 bases aligning to TRBD1. Germline CDR1 reads MNHEY; CDR2 reads SVGEGT. This CDR3 comprises 15 residues. The junction had 11 bases not matched to a gene; V was cut back by 6 bases and J by 7 bases. CDR3 amino acids: CASSSGTGDGRTQYF. CDR3 nucleotides: TGTGCCAGCAGCTCCGGGACAGGGGATGGCCGGACCCAGTACTTC.

The chain carries TRBV6-4 and TRBJ2-1, with D perhaps matching TRBD1 (6 bases). V dropped 6 bases and J dropped 0 bases, with 12 bases sitting between them. The CDR3 runs 15 residues. Per germline, CDR1 MRHNA and CDR2 SNTAGT. CDR3 coding DNA: TGTGCCAGCAGCATACTAGGGGGCTCCTACAATGAGCAGTTCTTC. Translating gives CASSILGGSYNEQFF.

CDR3: CASSRDRGAGELFF. For the CDR3, the DNA is TGTGCCAGTAGTCGGGACAGGGGTGCCGGGGAGCTGTTTTTT. The rearrangement links TRBV19 to TRBJ2-2; 10 bases map to TRBD1. V shed 5 bases and J 6 bases; nucleotides not matched to a gene: 3. Germline-derived CDR1 and CDR2 are LNHDA and SQIVND (reference sequence). CDR3 length: 14 amino acids.

The V call is TRBV29-1, the J call TRBJ2-1; 8 bases map to TRBD1. Germline CDR1 reads SQVTM; CDR2 reads ANQGSEA. The CDR3 spans 16 residues. The V gene end was trimmed by 5 bases and the J gene end by 3 bases; junction bases not matched to a gene: 12. CDR3 in DNA: TGCAGCGTTCTTGGACAGGGAGAAGTTGACTACAATGAGCAGTTCTTC. This sequence encodes CSVLGQGEVDYNEQFF.

This clone was seen a single time. The same CDR3 arises from other DNA sequences in this sample as well. The chain couples TRBV2 to TRBJ1-1; 9 nucleotides match TRBD1. V dropped 5 bases and J dropped 6; count of bases not matched to a gene: 7. The germline CDR1 and CDR2 sequences are SNHLY and FYNNEI. The CDR3 is 14 amino acids. The CDR3 DNA reads as TGTGCCAGCAGTTCCGGGACAGGGAGACCTGAAGCTTTCTTT. Residues: CASSSGTGRPEAFF.